A single sample is the source of the 29 T cell receptor beta chains below, sequenced in a study of Graves' ophthalmopathy and Graves' hyperthyroidism. Transcripts of RNA were the source for amplifying TCR beta CDR3 regions. Following a first-round RT-PCR that used HTBI primers, a second-round multiplex PCR was carried out. TCRdb fed the multiplex PCR reads into MiXCR, producing one record per CDR3 protein. The sample lists a few hundred thousand distinct CDR3 sequences; roughly 20% were seen once. The sequencing sample was made of peripheral blood. Source of these receptors: a woman between 18 and 29 years old with stable Graves' hyperthyroidism.

This clonotype has ten or more counts. The chain uses TRBV5-1 and TRBJ2-7; maybe TRBD1 (5 bases). The CDR3 is 13 residues long. Trimming took 0 bases from V and 3 from J, leaving 7 bases between them. Germline V CDR1 and CDR2: SGHRS, YFSETQ. This CDR3 reads CASSLEGDYEQYF. The DNA for the CDR3 is TGCGCCAGCAGCTTGGAAGGGGACTACGAGCAGTACTTC.

Comments on this clonotype: The CDR3 end shows no conserved phenylalanine or tryptophan, and so a read error is likely. This rearrangement joins TRBV7-6 to TRBJ2-2; the D gene is possibly TRBD2 (5 bases). The V end was cut by 1 base, the J end by 2 bases, with 8 bases between. Looked up from germline, CDR1 is SGHVS and CDR2 is FNYEAQ. There are 15 residues in the CDR3. This chain's CDR3 is CASSLVSGNTGELFL. The CDR3 nucleotides are TGTGCCAGCAGCTTAGTCTCGGGAAACACCGGGGAGCTGTTTTTG.

This clonotype was found many times. The genes are TRBV20-1 and TRBJ1-3; D might be TRBD1 (6 bases). V was cut by 5 bases and J by 3 bases, with 14 bases left in between. This CDR3 has 14 amino acids. CDR1 is DFQATT and CDR2 is SNEGSKA in the germline V gene (reference sequence). CDR3 sequence (DNA): TGCAGTGCTTCCCCGGGACACCGTGGAAACACCATATATTTT. Translation: CSASPGHRGNTIYF.

The chain uses TRBV20-1 and TRBJ2-2; 8 bases line up with TRBD1. After removal of 3 bases from V and 6 bases from J, the junction contained 6 bases not matched to a gene. This CDR3 comprises 14 residues. The germline V gene has CDR1 DFQATT and CDR2 SNEGSKA (reference sequence). The CDR3 here is CSASRTGLAGELFF. In nucleotides, the CDR3 is TGCAGTGCTAGCCGGACAGGGTTAGCCGGGGAGCTGTTTTTT.

This clonotype appeared once. Given a much more abundant clone one base away, this may be a read error. The V call is TRBV4-2, the J call TRBJ2-2; TRBD2 matches at 12 bases. The CDR3 extends over 16 amino acids. Germline lookup yields CDR1 LGHNA and CDR2 YNFKEQ. In nucleotides, the CDR3 is TGTGCCAGCAGCCCTGGACTAGCGGGAAGCACCGGGGAGCTGTTGTTT. This codes for CASSPGLAGSTGELLF.

This clonotype was seen more than once but under ten times. The V gene is TRBV10-3, the J gene TRBJ2-2; D gene ambiguous. CDR1 and CDR2 from the germline V gene are ENHRY and SYGVKD. The CDR3 is made up of 13 amino acids. Trimming left V 0 bases short and J 3 bases short, with 2 bases between. CDR3 sequence: CAISESDTGELFF. The CDR3, as DNA: TGTGCCATCAGTGAGTCGGACACCGGGGAGCTGTTTTTT.

This clonotype occurred many times. The V and J genes are TRBV12-3 or TRBV12-4 and TRBJ1-3, with a tentative D call TRBD1 (5 bases). V was pared by 4 bases and J by 5 bases, with 9 bases between. The CDR3 has 13 amino acids. This CDR3 is CASSSDTRNTIYF. In nucleotides, the CDR3 is TGTGCCAGCAGTTCGGACACCCGAAACACCATATATTTT.

This clonotype was seen at least ten times. The chain uses TRBV30 and TRBJ2-2; 11 bases match TRBD1. The length of the CDR3 is 14 residues. Germline lookup yields CDR1 GTSNPN and CDR2 SVGIG (reference sequence). J was trimmed by 6 bases and V by 3 bases; bases with no gene match: 3. The CDR3 bases are TGTGCCTGGAGGGGACAGGGGGACCCCGGGGAGCTGTTTTTT. Its protein is CAWRGQGDPGELFF.

This chain connects TRBV6-5 to TRBJ1-2, with a tentative D call TRBD1 (6 bases). The germline V gene has CDR1 MNHEY and CDR2 SVGAGI. Trimming removed 2 bases from V and 2 bases from J, with 12 bases in between. The length of the CDR3 is 15 residues. CDR3 residues: CASSYVPGANYGYTF. The CDR3 DNA sequence: TGTGCCAGCAGTTACGTTCCGGGGGCGAACTATGGCTACACCTTC.

The rearrangement links TRBV24-1 to TRBJ1-2; D is unclear. This CDR3 has 11 amino acids. V was trimmed by 11 bases and J by 8 bases, leaving 14 bases between them. The V gene's germline CDR1 is KGHDR and CDR2 SFDVKD. The chain's CDR3 is CASNSPGGYTF. The CDR3 DNA reads as TGTGCCAGTAACAGTCCCGGCGGCTACACCTTC.

As concerns this clonotype: This may arise from a read error, as a much more abundant clone is one base away. V and J are TRBV6-2 or TRBV6-3 and TRBJ2-4; possible D gene TRBD1, 5 bases. The germline CDR1 and CDR2 sequences are MNHEY and SVGEGT. The CDR3 sequence is 15 residues long. The CDR3 sequence is CASSVAGATKNIKYF. The CDR3 nucleotides are TGTGCCAGCAGCGTAGCTGGGGCGACCAAAAACATTAAGTACTTC.

CDR3 in amino acids: CASSLESGIYEQYF. CDR3 nucleotide sequence: TGCGCCAGCAGCTTGGAATCGGGGATCTACGAGCAGTACTTC. J is TRBJ2-7 and V is TRBV5-1; possible D gene TRBD2, 5 bases. The CDR3 length is 14 residues. V lost 0 bases to trimming and J lost 3 bases, with 10 bases between them. CDR1 is SGHRS and CDR2 is YFSETQ in the germline V gene.

Comments on this clonotype: One end of the junction fails to match germline, which may point to a read error. The chain is built from TRBV5-1 and TRBJ2-2; D may match TRBD1 or TRBD2 (5 bases each). Germline lookup yields CDR1 SGHRS and CDR2 YFSETQ. The CDR3 consists of 17 residues. The CDR3 protein is CASSLGIDSLNTGELCF. The CDR3, as DNA: TGCGCCAGCAGCTTGGGAATAGACAGCCTGAACACCGGGGAGCTGTGTTTT.

This clonotype was found many times. DNA for the CDR3: TGCGCCAGCGGGACAGGGACGAACACTGAAGCTTTCTTT. Translating it yields CASGTGTNTEAFF. This chain uses TRBV5-1 with TRBJ1-1; TRBD1 agrees at 9 bases. With V trimmed by 7 bases and J by 1 base, 2 bases remained unmatched. The germline CDR1 and CDR2 sequences are SGHRS and YFSETQ. This CDR3 has 13 residues.

This clonotype showed up many times. This sequence joins TRBV28 and TRBJ1-2; D gene uncertain. In germline, CDR1 is MDHEN, CDR2 SYDVKM. Trimming removed 5 bases from V and 7 bases from J, with 20 bases in between. The CDR3 sequence is 15 residues long. In DNA, the CDR3 is TGTGCCAGCAGTGTATACCCGGACGGCCCCCGTGGCTACACCTTC. Amino acids: CASSVYPDGPRGYTF.

This clonotype was recorded at least ten times. The CDR3 DNA reads TGTGCCAGCAGCCCGACGGTCAGTCGGTCCGCTGAAGCTTTCTTT. Amino acid sequence: CASSPTVSRSAEAFF. The V and J genes are TRBV7-9 and TRBJ1-1, with D unclear. Germline CDR1 is SEHNR and CDR2 is FQNEAQ (reference sequence). The CDR3 is made up of 15 amino acids. Trimming stripped 5 bases from V and 6 bases from J, with 19 bases between.

The table lists this clonotype with a few counts. J is TRBJ2-5 and V is TRBV11-2; 8 positions match TRBD1. Germline assignment: CDR1 SGHAT and CDR2 FQNNGV. This CDR3 is built from 15 residues. Trimming cost V 4 bases and J 1 base; bases outside gene matches: 5. CDR3 residues: CASSYTGGTQETQYF. The CDR3 coding sequence is TGTGCCAGCAGCTATACAGGGGGAACCCAAGAGACCCAGTACTTC.

The chain employs TRBV6-2 or TRBV6-3 and TRBJ2-6, with unresolved D. Trimming pared 7 bases from V and 1 base from J, leaving 5 bases between. Looked up from germline, CDR1 is MNHEY and CDR2 is SVGEGT. The CDR3 is made up of 13 amino acids. The chain's CDR3 is CASMESGANVLTF. DNA of the CDR3: TGTGCCAGCATGGAATCTGGGGCCAACGTCCTGACTTTC.

The genes are TRBV5-1 and TRBJ2-5; D gene unclear. The CDR3 runs 13 residues. V lost 0 bases, J lost 9 bases, and 12 bases lay in between. Germline loops: CDR1 SGHRS, CDR2 YFSETQ. CDR3 region: CASSLGTTESQYF. The CDR3 nucleotides are TGCGCCAGCAGCTTGGGGACCACGGAGTCCCAGTACTTC.

This clonotype was detected many times. V gene TRBV5-1 combines with J gene TRBJ2-7, with 7 bases matching TRBD1. V shed 0 bases, J shed 4 bases, and the junction held 1 base outside the gene matches. The CDR3 spans 13 residues. Germline assignment: CDR1 SGHRS and CDR2 YFSETQ. CDR3 in amino acids: CASSLEQGYEQYF. CDR3 coding DNA: TGCGCCAGCAGCTTGGAACAGGGGTACGAGCAGTACTTC.

This chain links TRBV12-3 or TRBV12-4 with TRBJ2-5; no clear D. CDR3 length equals 15 residues. The V end was cut by 5 bases, the J end by 0 bases, with 13 bases between. CDR3: CASSQTGGHQETQYF. DNA of the CDR3: TGTGCCAGCAGTCAGACTGGTGGGCACCAAGAGACCCAGTACTTC.

This clonotype was seen a handful of times. CDR3 DNA: TGTGCCAGCAGGTCGGGACAGCTTTCCTACGAGCAGTACTTC. It translates to CASRSGQLSYEQYF. The V and J genes are TRBV6-1 and TRBJ2-7, with 7 positions matching TRBD1. J gave up 1 base and V 6 bases, and 6 bases lay outside the gene matches. This CDR3 is 14 amino acids long. Germline V gene lookup returns CDR1 MNHNS and CDR2 SASEGT.

The gene calls are TRBV27 and TRBJ2-7; 7 bases are shared with TRBD1. Germline assignment: CDR1 MNHEY and CDR2 SMNVEV (reference sequence). The CDR3 contains 14 residues. Losses at the gene ends were 0 bases for V and 5 bases for J; bases not matched to a gene: 4. CDR3 bases: TGTGCCAGCAGTTTATCGGCGACAGGGCACGAGCAGTACTTC. It yields the protein CASSLSATGHEQYF.

This clonotype was found many times. J is TRBJ2-7 and V is TRBV6-2 or TRBV6-3, with D maybe TRBD2 (6 bases). Trimming took off 7 bases at V and 3 bases at J, with 19 bases between the two ends. There are 15 residues in the CDR3. CDR1 MNHEY and CDR2 SVGEGT come from the germline V gene. CDR3 nucleotide sequence: TGTGCCAGCATCCTATCCCCGGGGGTCATCTACGAGCAGTACTTC. Amino acid sequence: CASILSPGVIYEQYF.

The table lists this clonotype with many counts. The CDR3 DNA follows: TGTGCCAGCACTCAACCCTGGACTAGCGGGCGCTACGAGCAGTACTTC. This gives the protein CASTQPWTSGRYEQYF. The chain has TRBV28 and TRBJ2-7; TRBD2 matches 11 bases. This CDR3 region has 16 residues. The germline CDR1 and CDR2 sequences are MDHEN and SYDVKM. The J segment lost 3 bases and the V segment lost 7 bases, leaving 11 bases of the junction unmatched.

V usage is TRBV3-1 and J usage is TRBJ1-1; maybe TRBD1 (6 bases). Germline CDR1 LGHDT, CDR2 YNNKEL (reference sequence). The V and J ends lost 6 bases and 5 bases respectively, with 19 bases between them. The CDR3 is 15 residues long. This CDR3 reads CASRTESGVETEAFF. The CDR3 bases are TGTGCCAGCAGGACGGAATCAGGGGTAGAGACTGAAGCTTTCTTT.

This clonotype appeared many times. The rearrangement uses TRBV7-2 and TRBJ1-1, with D hard to call. Germline V gene lookup returns CDR1 SGHTA and CDR2 FQGNSA. The CDR3 sequence is 14 residues long. V was trimmed by 0 bases and J by 3 bases, leaving 8 bases between them. The CDR3 spells CASSLAVRDTEAFF. The CDR3 nucleotides read TGTGCCAGCAGCTTAGCGGTGAGGGACACTGAAGCTTTCTTT.

This clonotype was counted at least ten times. The gene calls are TRBV20-1 and TRBJ1-6; a weak D match, TRBD1 (5 bases). Germline CDR1 reads DFQATT; CDR2 reads SNEGSKA (reference sequence). V was clipped by 0 bases and J by 11 bases, with 14 bases between them. The CDR3 loop spans 14 amino acids. DNA of the CDR3: TGCAGTGCTAGAGATCTGGGACCGTTGACACCCCTCCACTTT. Translating gives CSARDLGPLTPLHF.

This clonotype was detected many times. This chain connects TRBV2 to TRBJ1-6, with D tentatively TRBD1 (6 bases). The CDR3 consists of 16 residues. Germline CDR1 SNHLY, CDR2 FYNNEI. Trimming removed 3 bases from V and 7 bases from J, with 16 bases in between. The CDR3 bases are TGTGCCAGCAGTGACTTTCCAGGGGCAGGGAATTCACCCCTCCACTTT. Amino acids: CASSDFPGAGNSPLHF.